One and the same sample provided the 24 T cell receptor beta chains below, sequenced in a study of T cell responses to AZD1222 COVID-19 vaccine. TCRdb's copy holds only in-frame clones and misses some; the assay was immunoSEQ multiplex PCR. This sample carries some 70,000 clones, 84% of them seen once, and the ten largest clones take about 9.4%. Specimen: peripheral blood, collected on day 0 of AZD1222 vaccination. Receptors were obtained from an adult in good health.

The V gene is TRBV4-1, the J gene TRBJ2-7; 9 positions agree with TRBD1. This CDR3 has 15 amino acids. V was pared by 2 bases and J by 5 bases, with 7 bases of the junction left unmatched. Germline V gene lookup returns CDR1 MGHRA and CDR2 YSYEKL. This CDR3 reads CASSQRPGQGDEQYF. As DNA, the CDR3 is TGCGCCAGCAGCCAACGACCGGGACAGGGCGACGAGCAGTACTTC.

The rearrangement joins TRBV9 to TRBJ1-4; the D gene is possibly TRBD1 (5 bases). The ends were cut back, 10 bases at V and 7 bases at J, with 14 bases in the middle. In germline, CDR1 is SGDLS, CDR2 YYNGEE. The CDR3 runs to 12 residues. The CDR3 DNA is TGTGCCTCCGCCCGGGGGGGTGAAAAACTGTTTTTT. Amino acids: CASARGGEKLFF.

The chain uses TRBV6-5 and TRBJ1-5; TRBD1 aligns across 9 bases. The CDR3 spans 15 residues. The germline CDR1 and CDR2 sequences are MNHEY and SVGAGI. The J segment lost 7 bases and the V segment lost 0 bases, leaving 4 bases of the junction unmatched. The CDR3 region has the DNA TGTGCCAGCAGTTACTCGAGGGACAGGGCCCAGCCCCAGCATTTT. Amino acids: CASSYSRDRAQPQHF.

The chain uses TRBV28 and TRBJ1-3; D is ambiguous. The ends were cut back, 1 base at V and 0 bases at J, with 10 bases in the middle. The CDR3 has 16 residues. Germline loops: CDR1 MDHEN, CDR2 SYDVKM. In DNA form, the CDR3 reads TGTGCCAGCAGTTTATCGTCCACAGTCTCTGGAAACACCATATATTTT. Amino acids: CASSLSSTVSGNTIYF.

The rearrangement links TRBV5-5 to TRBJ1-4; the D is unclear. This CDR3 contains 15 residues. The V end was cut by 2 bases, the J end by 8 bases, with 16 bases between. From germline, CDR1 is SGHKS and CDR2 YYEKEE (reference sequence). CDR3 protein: CASSLGGLAGEKLFF. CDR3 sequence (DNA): TGTGCCAGCAGCTTAGGTGGGCTGGCGGGGGAAAAACTGTTTTTT.

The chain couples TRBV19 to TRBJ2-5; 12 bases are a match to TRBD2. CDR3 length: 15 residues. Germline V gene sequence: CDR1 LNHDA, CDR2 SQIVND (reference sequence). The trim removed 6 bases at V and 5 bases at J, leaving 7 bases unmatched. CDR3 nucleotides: TGTGCCAGTAGCCGGACTAGCGGGGAGGTGGAGACCCAGTACTTC. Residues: CASSRTSGEVETQYF. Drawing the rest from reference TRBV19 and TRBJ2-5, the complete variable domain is DGGITQSPKYLFRKEGQNVTLSCEQNLNHDAMYWYRQDPGQGLRLIYYSQIVNDFQKGDIAEGYSVSREKKESFPLTVTSAQKNPTAFYLCASSRTSGEVETQYFGPGTRLLVL.

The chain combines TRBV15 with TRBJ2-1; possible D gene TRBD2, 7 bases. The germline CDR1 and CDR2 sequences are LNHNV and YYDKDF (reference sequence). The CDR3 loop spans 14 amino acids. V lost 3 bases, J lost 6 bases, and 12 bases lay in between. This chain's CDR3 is CATSRRGGFNEQFF. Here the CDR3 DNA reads TGTGCCACCAGCAGGAGGGGGGGCTTCAATGAGCAGTTCTTC.

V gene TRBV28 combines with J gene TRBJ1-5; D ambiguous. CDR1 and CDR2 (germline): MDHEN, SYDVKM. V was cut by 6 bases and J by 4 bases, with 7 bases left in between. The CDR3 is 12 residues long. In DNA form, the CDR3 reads TGTGCCAGCAGAAAGACGAATCAGCCCCAGCATTTT. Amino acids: CASRKTNQPQHF. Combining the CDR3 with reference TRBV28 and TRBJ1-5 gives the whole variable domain DVKVTQSSRYLVKRTGEKVFLECVQDMDHENMFWYRQDPGLGLRLIYFSYDVKMKEKGDIPEGYSVSREKKERFSLILESASTNQTSMYLCASRKTNQPQHFGDGTRLSIL.

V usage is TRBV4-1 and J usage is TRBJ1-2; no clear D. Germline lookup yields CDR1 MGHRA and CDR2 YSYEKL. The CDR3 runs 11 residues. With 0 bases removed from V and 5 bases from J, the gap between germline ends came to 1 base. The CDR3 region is CASSQEYGYTF. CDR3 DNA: TGCGCCAGCAGCCAAGAATATGGCTACACCTTC.

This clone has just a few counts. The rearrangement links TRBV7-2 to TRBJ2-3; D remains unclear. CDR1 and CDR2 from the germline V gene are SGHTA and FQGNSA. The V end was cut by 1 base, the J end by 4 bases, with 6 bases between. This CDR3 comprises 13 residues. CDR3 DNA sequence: TGTGCCAGCAGCTTAGTCGCCGCAGATACGCAGTATTTT. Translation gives CASSLVAADTQYF. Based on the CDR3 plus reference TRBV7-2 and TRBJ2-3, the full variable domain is GAGVSQSPSNKVTEKGKDVELRCDPISGHTALYWYRQSLGQGLEFLIYFQGNSAPDKSGLPSDRFSAERTGGSVSTLTIQRTQQEDSAVYLCASSLVAADTQYFGPGTRLTVL.

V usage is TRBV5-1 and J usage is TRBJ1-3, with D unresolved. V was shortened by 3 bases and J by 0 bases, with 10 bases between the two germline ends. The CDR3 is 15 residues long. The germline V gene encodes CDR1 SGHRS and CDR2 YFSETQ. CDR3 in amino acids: CASSSLPFSGNTIYF. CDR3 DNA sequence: TGCGCCAGCAGCTCGCTCCCATTCTCTGGAAACACCATATATTTT.

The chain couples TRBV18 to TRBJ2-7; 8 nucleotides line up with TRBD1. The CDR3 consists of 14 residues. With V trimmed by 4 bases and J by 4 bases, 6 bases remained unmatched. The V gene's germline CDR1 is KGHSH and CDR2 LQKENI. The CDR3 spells CASSQGQGAYEQYF. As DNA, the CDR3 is TGTGCCAGCTCACAAGGACAGGGAGCTTACGAGCAGTACTTC.

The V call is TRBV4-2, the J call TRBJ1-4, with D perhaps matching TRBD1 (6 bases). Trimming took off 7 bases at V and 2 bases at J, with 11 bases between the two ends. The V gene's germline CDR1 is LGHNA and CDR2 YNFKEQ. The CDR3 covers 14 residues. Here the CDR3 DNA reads TGTGCCAGCACAGGGGATCGGACTAATGAAAAACTGTTTTTT. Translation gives CASTGDRTNEKLFF.

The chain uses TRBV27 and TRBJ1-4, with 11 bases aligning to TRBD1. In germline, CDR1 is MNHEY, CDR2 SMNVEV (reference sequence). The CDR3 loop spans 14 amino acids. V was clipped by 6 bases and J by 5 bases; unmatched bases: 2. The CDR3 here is CASRGTGGNEKLFF. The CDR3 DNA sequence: TGTGCCAGCAGGGGGACAGGGGGGAATGAAAAACTGTTTTTT. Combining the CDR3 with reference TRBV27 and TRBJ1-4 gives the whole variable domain EAQVTQNPRYLITVTGKKLTVTCSQNMNHEYMSWYRQDPGLGLRQIYYSMNVEVTDKGDVPEGYKVSRKEKRNFPLILESPSPNQTSLYFCASRGTGGNEKLFFGSGTQLSVL.

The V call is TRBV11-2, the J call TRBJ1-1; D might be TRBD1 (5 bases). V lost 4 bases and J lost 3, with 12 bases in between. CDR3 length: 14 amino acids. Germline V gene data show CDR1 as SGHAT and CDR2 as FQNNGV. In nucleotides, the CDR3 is TGTGCCAGCAGCTCCAGGGTAGGCCACACTGAAGCTTTCTTT. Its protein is CASSSRVGHTEAFF.

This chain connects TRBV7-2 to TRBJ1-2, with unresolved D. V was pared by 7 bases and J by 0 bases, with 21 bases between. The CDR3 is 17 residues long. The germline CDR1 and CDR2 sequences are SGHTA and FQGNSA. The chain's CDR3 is CASTDGLEGAANYGYTF. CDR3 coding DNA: TGTGCCAGCACGGACGGTTTAGAAGGAGCCGCTAACTATGGCTACACCTTC.

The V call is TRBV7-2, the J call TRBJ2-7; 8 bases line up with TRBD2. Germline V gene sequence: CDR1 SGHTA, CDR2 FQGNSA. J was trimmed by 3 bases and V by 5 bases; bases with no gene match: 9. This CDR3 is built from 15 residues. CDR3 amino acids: CASSPGGAGSYEQYF. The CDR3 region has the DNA TGTGCCAGCAGCCCCGGGGGGGCAGGGAGCTACGAGCAGTACTTC. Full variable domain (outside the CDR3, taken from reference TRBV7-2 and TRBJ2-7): GAGVSQSPSNKVTEKGKDVELRCDPISGHTALYWYRQSLGQGLEFLIYFQGNSAPDKSGLPSDRFSAERTGGSVSTLTIQRTQQEDSAVYLCASSPGGAGSYEQYFGPGTRLTVT.

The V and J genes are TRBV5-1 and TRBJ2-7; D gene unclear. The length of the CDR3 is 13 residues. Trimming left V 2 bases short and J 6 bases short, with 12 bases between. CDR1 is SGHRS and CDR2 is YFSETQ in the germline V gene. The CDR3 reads CASSFSRGREQYF. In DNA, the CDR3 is TGCGCCAGCAGCTTTTCACGAGGTCGCGAGCAGTACTTC.

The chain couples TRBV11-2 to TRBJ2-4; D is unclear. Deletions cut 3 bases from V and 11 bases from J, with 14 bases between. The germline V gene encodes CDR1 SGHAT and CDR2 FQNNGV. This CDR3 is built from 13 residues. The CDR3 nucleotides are TGTGCCAGCAGCTTTGACCAAAAAACGGTTCAGTACTTC. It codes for CASSFDQKTVQYF.

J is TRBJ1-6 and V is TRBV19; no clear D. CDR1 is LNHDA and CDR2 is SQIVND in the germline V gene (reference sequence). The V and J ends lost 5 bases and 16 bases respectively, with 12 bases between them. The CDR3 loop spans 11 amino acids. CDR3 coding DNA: TGTGCCAGTAGTGGACCCCTGGCTCTCCACTTT. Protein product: CASSGPLALHF. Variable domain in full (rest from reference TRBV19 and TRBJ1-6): DGGITQSPKYLFRKEGQNVTLSCEQNLNHDAMYWYRQDPGQGLRLIYYSQIVNDFQKGDIAEGYSVSREKKESFPLTVTSAQKNPTAFYLCASSGPLALHFGNGTRLTVT.

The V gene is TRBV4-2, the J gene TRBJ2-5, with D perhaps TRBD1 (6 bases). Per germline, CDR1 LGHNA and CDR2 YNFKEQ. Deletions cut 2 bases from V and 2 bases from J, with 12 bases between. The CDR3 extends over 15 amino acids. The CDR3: CASSQTWTVQETQYF. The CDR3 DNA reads TGTGCCAGCAGCCAAACCTGGACAGTACAAGAGACCCAGTACTTC.

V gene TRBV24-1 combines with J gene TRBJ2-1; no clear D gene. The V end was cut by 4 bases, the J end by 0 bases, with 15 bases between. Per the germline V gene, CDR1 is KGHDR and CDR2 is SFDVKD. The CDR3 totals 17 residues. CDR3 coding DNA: TGTGCCACCAGTGAAAAGGTAGGCCGGAGCTCCTACAATGAGCAGTTCTTC. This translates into CATSEKVGRSSYNEQFF.

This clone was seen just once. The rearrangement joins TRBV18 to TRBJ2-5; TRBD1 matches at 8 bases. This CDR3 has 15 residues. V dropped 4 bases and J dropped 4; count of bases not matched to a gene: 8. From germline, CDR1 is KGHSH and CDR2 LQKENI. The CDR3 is CASSLPGQAGETQYF. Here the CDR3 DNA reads TGTGCCAGCTCACTGCCGGGACAGGCGGGAGAGACCCAGTACTTC.

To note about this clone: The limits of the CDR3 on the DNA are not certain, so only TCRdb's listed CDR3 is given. The CDR3 loop reads CASSFGQGTEAFF. The J gene is TRBJ1-1, the V gene TRBV5-1; the D call TRBD1 from the table was never checked on the DNA. A total of 13 residues make up the CDR3, ends included. The germline V gene encodes CDR1 SGHRS and CDR2 YFSETQ.